Following are 17 T cell receptor beta chains from one sample sequenced in a study of blood T cell repertoires in COVID-19. The protocol was immunoSEQ multiplex PCR, while the TCRdb copy is restricted to in-frame clones and leaves out a portion. Of around 160,000 clones in the sample, roughly 76% were seen once. Sample: peripheral blood. All receptors derive from a human donor with acute or convalescent COVID-19. The donor label of this sample is uncertain.

This chain links TRBV24-1 with TRBJ1-5, with TRBD1 matching 7 bases. CDR1 and CDR2 (germline): KGHDR, SFDVKD. V was pared by 7 bases and J by 0 bases, with 5 bases of the junction left unmatched. The length of the CDR3 is 15 residues. CDR3 residues: CATSDTGVSNQPQHF. In nucleotides, the CDR3 is TGTGCCACCAGCGATACAGGGGTTAGCAATCAGCCCCAGCATTTT.

Comment on this clone: A much more abundant neighbour one base away suggests this may be a read error. The gene calls are TRBV7-9 and TRBJ2-2; 11 positions match TRBD1. The germline CDR1 and CDR2 sequences are SEHNR and FQNEAQ (reference sequence). Trimming at V came to 3 bases and at J to 3 bases, leaving 0 bases not matched to a gene. The CDR3 has 15 amino acids. Written as DNA, the CDR3 is TGTGCCAGCAGCTTGGGACAGGGGGACACCGGGGAGCTGTTTTTT. Translated, it gives CASSLGQGDTGELFF.

V and J are TRBV19 and TRBJ1-1; D may be TRBD1 (5 bases). This CDR3 has 17 residues. Germline values: CDR1 LNHDA, CDR2 SQIVND (reference sequence). V lost 3 bases and J 2 bases, leaving 19 bases between the germline ends. The CDR3 DNA reads TGTGCCAGTAGTATCGCAGGGCCGAACAAAAGAAACACTGAAGCTTTCTTT. Protein: CASSIAGPNKRNTEAFF.

The chain combines TRBV7-9 with TRBJ1-1, with TRBD1 matching 7 bases. CDR3 length equals 15 residues. Germline V gene lookup returns CDR1 SEHNR and CDR2 FQNEAQ (reference sequence). Trimming cost V 2 bases and J 8 bases; bases outside gene matches: 11. CDR3 sequence: CASSLNYGGTAEAFF. CDR3 bases: TGTGCCAGCAGCTTAAACTATGGCGGGACAGCGGAAGCTTTCTTT.

The rearrangement uses TRBV9 and TRBJ2-3, with TRBD2 matching over 14 bases. The J segment lost 7 bases and the V segment lost 4 bases, leaving 8 bases of the junction unmatched. The CDR3 is 16 residues long. Germline V lookup: CDR1 SGDLS, CDR2 YYNGEE. CDR3 amino acids: CASSHLTSGGVNTQYF. The CDR3 DNA reads TGTGCCAGCAGCCACTTGACTAGCGGGGGGGTAAATACGCAGTATTTT.

This clone was counted a few times. The chain couples TRBV2 to TRBJ2-2, with 7 bases aligning to TRBD1. This CDR3 is built from 15 residues. The J segment lost 6 bases and the V segment lost 7 bases, leaving 11 bases of the junction unmatched. CDR1 SNHLY and CDR2 FYNNEI come from the germline V gene. The CDR3 nucleotides read TGTGCCAGCACTCCTCGGACAGGCGAGTCCGGGGAGCTGTTTTTT. Translating it yields CASTPRTGESGELFF.

The V call is TRBV19, the J call TRBJ1-2, with D tentatively TRBD1 (6 bases). V lost 10 bases to trimming and J lost 8 bases, with 20 bases between them. The CDR3 length is 13 residues. CDR1 is LNHDA, CDR2 SQIVND, per germline (reference sequence). The CDR3 coding sequence is TGTGCCACCCGCCCTTATACAGGGATGGGCTACACCTTC. Residues: CATRPYTGMGYTF.

The chain employs TRBV7-9 and TRBJ2-7; D is perhaps TRBD2 (5 bases). The CDR3 consists of 14 residues. Germline-derived CDR1 and CDR2 are SEHNR and FQNEAQ (reference sequence). The V gene lost 1 base and the J gene lost 0 bases, with 7 bases spanning the gap. DNA of the CDR3: TGTGCCAGCAGCTTAGGAGGGAACTCCTACGAGCAGTACTTC. Its protein is CASSLGGNSYEQYF.

V is TRBV5-8 and J is TRBJ1-1; tentatively, D is TRBD1 (6 bases). V was cut by 4 bases and J by 5 bases, with 18 bases left in between. CDR1 and CDR2 (germline): SGHTS, YDEGEE. This CDR3 has 15 amino acids. CDR3 region: CASSPPRGWGTEAFF. For the CDR3, the DNA is TGTGCCAGCAGCCCCCCGAGGGGGTGGGGGACTGAAGCTTTCTTT.

The rearrangement joins TRBV7-8 to TRBJ2-6; a weak D match, TRBD1 (6 bases). Between the trimmed V and J ends, which lost 0 bases and 0 bases, there was a span of 12 bases. The CDR3 runs 18 residues. The V gene's germline CDR1 is SGHVS and CDR2 FQNEAQ. This CDR3 reads CASSLAGQLDSGANVLTF. The CDR3 DNA reads TGTGCCAGCAGCTTAGCGGGACAACTAGACTCTGGGGCCAACGTCCTGACTTTC.

This chain uses TRBV10-3 with TRBJ1-5; a weak D match, TRBD1 (5 bases). The CDR3 consists of 14 residues. The germline CDR1 and CDR2 sequences are ENHRY and SYGVKD. The V end was cut by 4 bases, the J end by 0 bases, with 7 bases between. This CDR3 is CAISGQLSNQPQHF. The CDR3 nucleotides read TGTGCCATCAGTGGACAGCTTAGCAATCAGCCCCAGCATTTT.

J is TRBJ1-6 and V is TRBV2, with D hard to call. The CDR3 is made up of 14 amino acids. CDR1 and CDR2 from the germline V gene are SNHLY and FYNNEI. Trimming removed 6 bases at V and 7 bases at J, with 13 bases between. CDR3 nucleotide sequence: TGTGCCAGCAGCCTCGTGTCCGGGAATTCACCCCTCCACTTT. Translation: CASSLVSGNSPLHF.

The chain carries TRBV19 and TRBJ2-1, with TRBD2 matching 7 bases. Germline V gene lookup returns CDR1 LNHDA and CDR2 SQIVND (reference sequence). CDR3 length: 13 residues. Unmatched junction bases numbered 0, after V lost 5 bases and J lost 2 bases. The CDR3 region has the DNA TGTGCCAGTAGTGGGACTACCTACAATGAGCAGTTCTTC. This encodes CASSGTTYNEQFF.

The chain has TRBV18 and TRBJ1-2; tentatively, D is TRBD1 (5 bases). The germline CDR1 and CDR2 sequences are KGHSH and LQKENI. V lost 3 bases, J lost 6 bases, and 20 bases lay in between. This CDR3 is built from 16 residues. The CDR3 nucleotides read TGTGCCAGCTCACCGAGACCAGGGTTGGGTGAAAATGGCTACACCTTC. Translation gives CASSPRPGLGENGYTF. The full variable domain, with the rest looked up from reference TRBV18 and TRBJ1-2, is NAGVMQNPRHLVRRRGQEARLRCSPMKGHSHVYWYRQLPEEGLKFMVYLQKENIIDESGMPKERFSAEFPKEGPSILRIQQVVRGDSAAYFCASSPRPGLGENGYTFGSGTRLTVV.

This clone was counted a few times. V gene TRBV7-9 combines with J gene TRBJ2-2, with 11 bases aligning to TRBD2. CDR3 size: 19 residues. CDR1 and CDR2 (germline): SEHNR, FQNEAQ (reference sequence). The trim removed 1 base at V and 0 bases at J, leaving 7 bases unmatched. The CDR3 loop is CASSLVYTSGGPNTGELFF. The DNA of the CDR3 is TGTGCCAGCAGCTTAGTTTATACTAGCGGGGGCCCGAACACCGGGGAGCTGTTTTTT.

With regard to this clone: The sample has other DNA sequences that encode this CDR3 too. The rearrangement links TRBV6-5 to TRBJ1-1; 10 positions match TRBD1. Germline lookup yields CDR1 MNHEY and CDR2 SVGAGI. J gave up 5 bases and V 3 bases, and 3 bases lay outside the gene matches. This CDR3 has 14 residues. CDR3 loop: CASSYGQGGTEAFF. CDR3 coding DNA: TGTGCCAGCAGTTATGGACAGGGGGGGACTGAAGCTTTCTTT.

This clone was observed once. This chain links TRBV5-1 with TRBJ2-5, with TRBD1 identical over 9 bases. The V and J ends lost 8 bases and 5 bases, in that order; junction bases with no gene match: 10. Per germline, CDR1 SGHRS and CDR2 YFSETQ. The CDR3 is made up of 14 amino acids. For the CDR3, the DNA is TGCGCCAGTTCTGCCGGGACAGGGCTTGAGACCCAGTACTTC. It is translated as CASSAGTGLETQYF.